The entry that follows covers one T cell receptor (beta chain) sequence. The antigen remains undetermined. V lost 3 bases and J lost 2; bases outside the gene matches: 4. Germline-derived CDR1 and CDR2 are SGDLS and YYNGEE. The CDR3 has 15 amino acids. This entry comes from a study of cytomegalovirus exposure and HLA in healthy donors. Study background: Within an early data release were around 87 million unique TCRs drawn from HLA-typed donors. Overall study findings and caveats: CMV serostatus was the sole immune exposure information available.

Amplification used 60 Vbeta primers and 13 Jbeta primers. Profiled with immunoSEQ multiplex PCR; TCRdb holds only in-frame clones, not every one. The sample has over 100,000 clones, about 70% seen once. What was sequenced was PBMCs. This chain connects TRBV9 to TRBJ2-1; TRBD2 matches at 8 bases. This receptor was identified in a young man in good health and CMV-seropositive. The DNA for the CDR3 is TGTGCCAGCAGCGGAGCGGGGGCCCCCTACAATGAGCAGTTCTTC. Translating gives CASSGAGAPYNEQFF.